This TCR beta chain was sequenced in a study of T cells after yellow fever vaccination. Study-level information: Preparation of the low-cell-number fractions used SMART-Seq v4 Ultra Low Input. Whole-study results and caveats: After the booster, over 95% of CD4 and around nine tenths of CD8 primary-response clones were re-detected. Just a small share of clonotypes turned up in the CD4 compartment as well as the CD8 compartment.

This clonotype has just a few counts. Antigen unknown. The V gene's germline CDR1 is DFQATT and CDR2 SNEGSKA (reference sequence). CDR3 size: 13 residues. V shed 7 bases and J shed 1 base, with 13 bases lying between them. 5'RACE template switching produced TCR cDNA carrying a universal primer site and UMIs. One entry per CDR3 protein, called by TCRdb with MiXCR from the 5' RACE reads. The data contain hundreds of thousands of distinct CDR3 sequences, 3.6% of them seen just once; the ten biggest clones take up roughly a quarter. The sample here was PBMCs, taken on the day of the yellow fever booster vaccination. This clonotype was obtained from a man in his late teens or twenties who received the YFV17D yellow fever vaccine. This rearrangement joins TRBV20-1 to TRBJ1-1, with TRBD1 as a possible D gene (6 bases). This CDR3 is CSGRTDPNTEAFF. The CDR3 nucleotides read TGCAGTGGCCGGACAGATCCGAACACTGAAGCTTTCTTT.